These 17 T cell receptor beta chains were sequenced from one sample in a study of T cells after yellow fever vaccination. TCRdb re-called the 5' RACE reads with MiXCR, one entry per CDR3 protein. The sample has hundreds of thousands of distinct CDR3 sequences; about 14% are singletons. Sequences were derived from PBMCs, sampled on the day of the yellow fever booster vaccination. The receptor set was obtained from a man in his thirties or forties who received the YFV17D yellow fever vaccine.

There are a few counts of this clonotype. This chain joins TRBV12-3 or TRBV12-4 and TRBJ1-4; 7 bases fit TRBD1. V was clipped by 5 bases and J by 3 bases; unmatched bases: 6. The CDR3 is 15 residues long. DNA of the CDR3: TGTGCCAGCAGTACCAGGGGGATGGCTAATGAAAAACTGTTTTTT. It translates to CASSTRGMANEKLFF.

J is TRBJ2-7 and V is TRBV20-1, with 11 bases fitting TRBD2. This CDR3 has 18 residues. Germline values: CDR1 DFQATT, CDR2 SNEGSKA (reference sequence). Losses at the gene ends were 0 bases for V and 5 bases for J; bases not matched to a gene: 15. As DNA, the CDR3 is TGCAGTGCTAGAGATACCGGGACTAGCGGCCACAGGGGCCACGAGCAGTACTTC. It is translated as CSARDTGTSGHRGHEQYF.

This clonotype was detected a few times. V gene TRBV29-1 combines with J gene TRBJ1-4, with 8 bases that match TRBD1. Germline CDR1 SQVTM, CDR2 ANQGSEA. Trimming cost V 4 bases and J 10 bases; bases outside gene matches: 11. This CDR3 spans 14 amino acids. The chain's CDR3 is CSVGQGRSLGKLFF. The CDR3, as DNA: TGCAGCGTTGGACAGGGGAGGTCTTTAGGAAAACTGTTTTTT.

This clonotype showed up many times. This chain uses TRBV9 with TRBJ2-7, with D hard to call. The ends were cut back, 2 bases at V and 2 bases at J, with 11 bases in the middle. The CDR3 consists of 14 residues. The V gene's germline CDR1 is SGDLS and CDR2 YYNGEE. The CDR3 loop is CASSVSPGPYEQYF. The CDR3 coding sequence is TGTGCCAGCAGCGTCTCGCCAGGACCCTACGAGCAGTACTTC.

The chain couples TRBV2 to TRBJ2-5, with a weak D call TRBD1 (6 bases). Germline lookup yields CDR1 SNHLY and CDR2 FYNNEI. Trimming stripped 3 bases from V and 5 bases from J, with 13 bases between. The CDR3 runs to 14 residues. Here the CDR3 DNA reads TGTGCCAGCAGTGACAACAGGGATTCTGAGACCCAGTACTTC. Protein product: CASSDNRDSETQYF.

This chain links TRBV9 with TRBJ2-2; D perhaps matches TRBD2 (5 bases). Germline lookup yields CDR1 SGDLS and CDR2 YYNGEE. The CDR3 loop spans 15 amino acids. V lost 2 bases and J 2 bases, leaving 10 bases between the germline ends. CDR3 bases: TGTGCCAGCAGCGTCACTAGAACCAACACCGGGGAGCTGTTTTTT. This encodes CASSVTRTNTGELFF. Drawing the rest from reference TRBV9 and TRBJ2-2, the complete variable domain is DSGVTQTPKHLITATGQRVTLRCSPRSGDLSVYWYQQSLDQGLQFLIQYYNGEERAKGNILERFSAQQFPDLHSELNLSSLELGDSALYFCASSVTRTNTGELFFGEGSRLTVL.

This clonotype turned up a few times. The chain uses TRBV4-3 and TRBJ1-4; tentative D call: TRBD1 (6 bases). This CDR3 comprises 15 residues. With 1 base removed from V and 7 bases from J, the gap between germline ends came to 13 bases. Per germline, CDR1 LGHNA and CDR2 YSLEER. The CDR3 is CASSQAAGAGEKLFF. The CDR3, as DNA: TGCGCCAGCAGCCAAGCCGCAGGGGCAGGTGAAAAACTGTTTTTT.

The sample holds a few counts of this clonotype. The CDR3 loop is CASSFGIFTGELFF. The CDR3 nucleotides are TGTGCCAGCAGTTTTGGGATCTTCACCGGGGAGCTGTTTTTT. V is TRBV6-5 and J is TRBJ2-2; no clear D gene. Germline V gene sequence: CDR1 MNHEY, CDR2 SVGAGI. Trimming removed 4 bases from V and 4 bases from J, with 10 bases in between. The CDR3 runs 14 residues.

This clonotype has only a few counts. V and J are TRBV7-2 and TRBJ2-5; 12 bases map to TRBD2. Germline V gives CDR1 SGHTA, CDR2 FQGNSA. With V trimmed by 6 bases and J by 4 bases, 9 bases remained unmatched. The CDR3 runs to 16 residues. This chain's CDR3 is CASRLGLAGRAETQYF. For the CDR3, the DNA is TGTGCCAGCAGACTCGGACTAGCGGGAAGGGCAGAGACCCAGTACTTC.

The V call is TRBV12-3 or TRBV12-4, the J call TRBJ2-7, with D perhaps matching TRBD1 (6 bases). Trimming removed 6 bases at V and 4 bases at J, with 13 bases between. This CDR3 is 13 amino acids long. The CDR3 bases are TGTGCCAGCAGAATTACAGGGACGTACGAGCAGTACTTC. Translated: CASRITGTYEQYF.

J is TRBJ2-5 and V is TRBV29-1; weak D call: TRBD2 (6 bases). The CDR3 is 14 residues long. From germline, CDR1 is SQVTM and CDR2 ANQGSEA. The V gene lost 0 bases and the J gene lost 4 bases, with 12 bases spanning the gap. CDR3 sequence: CSVEDQQGGETQYF. In DNA form, the CDR3 reads TGCAGCGTTGAAGATCAGCAGGGAGGAGAGACCCAGTACTTC.

This clonotype was detected only a few times. The V call is TRBV20-1, the J call TRBJ2-7; 11 nucleotides align to TRBD2. Trimming at V came to 5 bases and at J to 0 bases, leaving 3 bases not matched to a gene. The CDR3 sequence is 14 residues long. Germline-derived CDR1 and CDR2 are DFQATT and SNEGSKA (reference sequence). In DNA, the CDR3 is TGCAGTGCTTTAGCGGGAGGGAGCTCCTACGAGCAGTACTTC. Translating gives CSALAGGSSYEQYF.

V is TRBV5-1 and J is TRBJ2-7; 12 bases are a match to TRBD1. Germline values: CDR1 SGHRS, CDR2 YFSETQ. The CDR3 extends over 15 amino acids. V was pared by 7 bases and J by 2 bases, with 7 bases of the junction left unmatched. This CDR3 is CASQSGDRGPYEQYF. The CDR3 coding sequence is TGCGCCAGCCAATCGGGGGACAGGGGGCCCTACGAGCAGTACTTC. Based on the CDR3 plus reference TRBV5-1 and TRBJ2-7, the full variable domain is KAGVTQTPRYLIKTRGQQVTLSCSPISGHRSVSWYQQTPGQGLQFLFEYFSETQRNKGNFPGRFSGRQFSNSRSEMNVSTLELGDSALYLCASQSGDRGPYEQYFGPGTRLTVT.

This clonotype appeared a few times. This rearrangement joins TRBV15 to TRBJ1-3; D gene unclear. The V end was cut by 2 bases, the J end by 3 bases, with 5 bases between. Germline V gene lookup returns CDR1 LNHNV and CDR2 YYDKDF (reference sequence). The CDR3 is made up of 13 amino acids. CDR3 region: CATSRFRGNTIYF. CDR3 DNA sequence: TGTGCCACCAGCAGATTCCGTGGAAACACCATATATTTT.

This clonotype was seen a single time. This sequence joins TRBV5-6 and TRBJ2-2; 9 nucleotides match TRBD2. Germline V lookup: CDR1 SGHDT, CDR2 YYEEEE. CDR3 length: 16 residues. V was clipped by 0 bases and J by 5 bases; unmatched bases: 5. The CDR3 loop is CASSLEGLAGTGELFF. CDR3 coding DNA: TGTGCCAGCAGCTTGGAGGGACTAGCAGGTACCGGGGAGCTGTTTTTT.

In this sample, this clonotype turned up many times. V and J are TRBV9 and TRBJ1-4; TRBD1 agrees at 8 bases. The J segment lost 4 bases and the V segment lost 6 bases, leaving 8 bases of the junction unmatched. The CDR3 is 15 amino acids. The germline CDR1 and CDR2 sequences are SGDLS and YYNGEE. In DNA form, the CDR3 reads TGTGCCAGCAAGGGCGGCACAGGGGGTAATGAAAAACTGTTTTTT. This encodes CASKGGTGGNEKLFF.

This chain uses TRBV5-1 with TRBJ2-3, with TRBD1 matching 7 bases. The CDR3 length is 16 residues. With 0 bases clipped from V and 6 bases from J, the junction kept 10 bases outside the gene matches. CDR1 is SGHRS, CDR2 YFSETQ, per germline. The CDR3 spells CASSLAPIGGMDTQYF. CDR3 sequence (DNA): TGCGCCAGCAGCTTGGCCCCGATAGGGGGCATGGATACGCAGTATTTT.